This T cell receptor beta chain comes out of a study of T-cell reconstitution after alpha-beta-depleted transplantation in children. A library of TCRbeta sequences, prepared with unique molecular identifiers, was generated. One entry per CDR3 protein, called by TCRdb with MiXCR from the PCR reads. The sample includes about 300,000 distinct CDR3 sequences, about 9.4% of them seen just once. The V end lost 7 bases, the J end lost 4 bases, and 17 bases lay between the germline ends. This CDR3 comprises 15 residues. The V gene's germline CDR1 is MNHNS and CDR2 SASEGT. General study results and limits: Reported findings indicate that, about two months after transplant, alpha-beta T cells came from several hundred expanded clones, which were derived from non-depleted graft cells. Most T-cell counts and diversity one year after the transplant came from T cells that were newly produced. Surviving recipient T cells and thymic progenitors underlay high day-60 TCRbeta diversity in some patients.

At least ten counts were recorded for this clonotype. Its antigen remains unidentified. The rearrangement links TRBV6-1 to TRBJ2-1, with D perhaps matching TRBD2 (5 bases). This receptor was identified in a boy under two years old with acute myeloid leukemia, due to receive a stem cell transplant. The material was PBMCs, obtained before TCRalphabeta/CD19-depleted stem cell transplant. The CDR3 nucleotides are TGTGCCAGCACCCCCTACGGAGGTTTGTACAATGAGCAGTTCTTC. This encodes CASTPYGGLYNEQFF.